This is a list of T cell receptor beta chains from one sample in a study of shared clonotypes between healthy human individuals. Sequencing used immunoSEQ multiplex PCR; TCRdb keeps in-frame clones, though not all of them. This sample has millions of clones; roughly nine tenths occur once, and the top ten carry roughly 0.15%. The source material was naive CD4+ T cells sorted from blood. The receptors shown here come from a man younger than 30 in good health. The conserved cysteine and the conserved F or W are not part of the CDR3 here.

V gene: TRBV18
CDR3 protein: ASSPSSSGSSYNEQF

V gene: TRBV7-2
CDR3 protein: ASSPLGRGERETQY

V gene: TRBV6-5
CDR3 protein: ASSYPRAKDTEAF

V gene: TRBV18
CDR3 protein: ASSPFRTGGSGANVLT

V gene: TRBV5-1
CDR3 protein: ASSLVGSGELF

V gene: TRBV4-2
CDR3 protein: ASSQDPPEIPGELF

V gene: TRBV19
CDR3 protein: ASGSGNTIY

V gene: TRBV6-6
CDR3 protein: ASRGQGTTNEKLF

V gene: TRBV27
CDR3 protein: ASSLTTGTGYGYT

V gene: TRBV30
CDR3 protein: AWKISRGTEAF

V gene: TRBV6-6
CDR3 protein: ASSLAGAKGDEQF

V gene: TRBV10-1
CDR3 protein: ASSDSRGGETQY

V gene: TRBV7-2
CDR3 protein: ASSSDLPSSYNEQF

V gene: TRBV2
CDR3 protein: ASIPQGEGTEAF

V gene: TRBV6-1
CDR3 protein: ASTQSRGLYSPLH

V gene: TRBV18
CDR3 protein: ASSPSGNQPQH

V gene: TRBV6-5
CDR3 protein: ASTQGTAGLALH

V gene: TRBV5-1
CDR3 protein: ASSWNQGQPLNEQY

V gene: TRBV6-5
CDR3 protein: ASRHPERNSPLH

V gene: TRBV7-2
CDR3 protein: ASRGGGETQY

V gene: TRBV7-8
CDR3 protein: ASSHVGVRTGYGYT

V gene: TRBV11-2
CDR3 protein: ASSLVVRANQPQH

V gene: TRBV12-2
CDR3 protein: ASRYPRTGVTDTQY

V gene: TRBV5-1
CDR3 protein: ASAPLETYNEQF

V gene: TRBV27
CDR3 protein: ASSLRFAGASLGEQF

V gene: TRBV5-6
CDR3 protein: ASSPRGHNQPQH

V gene: TRBV6-6
CDR3 protein: ASSYGQPSYEQY

V gene: TRBV2
CDR3 protein: ASSMSSAFPDTQY

V gene: TRBV10-3
CDR3 protein: ATGPNQETQY

V gene: TRBV7-6
CDR3 protein: ASSTAQSVYNEQF

V gene: TRBV2
CDR3 protein: ASSVWTSGVAGELF

V gene: TRBV2
CDR3 protein: ASRSRDSSQETQY

V gene: TRBV6-6
CDR3 protein: ASRDGGTGGEKLF

V gene: TRBV5-1
CDR3 protein: ASSLGGGETQY

V gene: TRBV7-2
CDR3 protein: ASSVKGTSGTDTQY

V gene: TRBV5-1
CDR3 protein: ASSSSGGADTQY

V gene: TRBV6-5
CDR3 protein: ASSYSRDGVGEAF

V gene: TRBV20-1
CDR3 protein: SARRAETQY

V gene: TRBV29-1
CDR3 protein: SSGTSGSETQY

V gene: TRBV10-3
CDR3 protein: AIKNSRGSSYEQY

V gene: TRBV6-5
CDR3 protein: ASSLGERGTYEQY

V gene: TRBV5-1
CDR3 protein: ASSSGTTTNEKLF

V gene: TRBV11-2
CDR3 protein: ASSLVTASYEQY

V gene: TRBV6-6
CDR3 protein: ASSYVGQVYGYT

V gene: TRBV6-1
CDR3 protein: ASSEGGWVTEAF

V gene: TRBV7-2
CDR3 protein: ASSLTPQGATYEQY

V gene: TRBV7-8
CDR3 protein: ASSDGGVGSAEAF

V gene: TRBV6-6
CDR3 protein: ASRTGSGELF

V gene: TRBV7-2
CDR3 protein: ASSPQGAGRSYEQY

V gene: TRBV30
CDR3 protein: AWKGGAEEQF

V gene: TRBV6-1
CDR3 protein: ASSEERGGYT